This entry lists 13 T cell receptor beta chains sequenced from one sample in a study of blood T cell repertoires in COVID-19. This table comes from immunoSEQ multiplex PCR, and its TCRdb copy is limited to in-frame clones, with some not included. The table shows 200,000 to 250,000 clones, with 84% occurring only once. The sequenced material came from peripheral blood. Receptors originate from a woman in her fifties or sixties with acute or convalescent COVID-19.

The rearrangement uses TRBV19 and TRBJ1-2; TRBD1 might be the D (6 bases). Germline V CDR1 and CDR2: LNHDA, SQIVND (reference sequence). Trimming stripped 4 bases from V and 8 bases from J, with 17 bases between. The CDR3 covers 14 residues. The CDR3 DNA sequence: TGTGCCAGTAGTAATCAGGGGATCCGGGAAGGCTACACCTTC. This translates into CASSNQGIREGYTF.

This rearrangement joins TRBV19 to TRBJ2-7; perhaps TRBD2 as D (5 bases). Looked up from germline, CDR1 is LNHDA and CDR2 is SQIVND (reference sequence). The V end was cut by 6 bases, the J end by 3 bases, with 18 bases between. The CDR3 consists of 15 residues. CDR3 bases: TGTGCCAGTAGACCCACGGGGTCGGCTAGCTACGAGCAGTACTTC. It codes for CASRPTGSASYEQYF.

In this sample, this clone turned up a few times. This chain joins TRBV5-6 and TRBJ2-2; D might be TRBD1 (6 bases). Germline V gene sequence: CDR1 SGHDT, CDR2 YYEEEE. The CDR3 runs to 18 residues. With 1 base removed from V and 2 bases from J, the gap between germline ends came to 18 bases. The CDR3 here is CASSLTRGRFPNTGELFF. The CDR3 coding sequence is TGTGCCAGCAGCTTGACCAGGGGTCGATTCCCTAACACCGGGGAGCTGTTTTTT.

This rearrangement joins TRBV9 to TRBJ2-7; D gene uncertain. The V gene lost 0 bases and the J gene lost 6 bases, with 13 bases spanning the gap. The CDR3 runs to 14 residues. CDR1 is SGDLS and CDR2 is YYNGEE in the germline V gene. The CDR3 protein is CASSVEPGSGEQYF. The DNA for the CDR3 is TGTGCCAGCAGCGTAGAGCCAGGAAGTGGCGAGCAGTACTTC.

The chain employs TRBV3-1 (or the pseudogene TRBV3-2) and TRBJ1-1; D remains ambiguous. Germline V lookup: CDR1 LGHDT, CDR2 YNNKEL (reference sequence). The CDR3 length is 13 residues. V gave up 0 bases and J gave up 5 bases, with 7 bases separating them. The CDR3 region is CASSQDQRTEAFF. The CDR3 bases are TGTGCCAGCAGCCAAGATCAGCGTACTGAAGCTTTCTTT.

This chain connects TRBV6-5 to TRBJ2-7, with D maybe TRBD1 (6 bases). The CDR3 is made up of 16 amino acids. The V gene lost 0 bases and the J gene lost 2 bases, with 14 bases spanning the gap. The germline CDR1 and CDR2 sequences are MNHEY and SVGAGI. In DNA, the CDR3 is TGTGCCAGCAGTTACTCGATGACAGGAAATCCCTACGAGCAGTACTTC. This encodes CASSYSMTGNPYEQYF.

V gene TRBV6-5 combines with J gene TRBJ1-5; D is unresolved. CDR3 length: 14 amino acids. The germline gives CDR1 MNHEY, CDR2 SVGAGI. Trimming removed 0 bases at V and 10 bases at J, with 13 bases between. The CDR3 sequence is CASSYSRAWEPQHF. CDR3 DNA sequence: TGTGCCAGCAGTTACTCGAGGGCATGGGAACCCCAGCATTTT.

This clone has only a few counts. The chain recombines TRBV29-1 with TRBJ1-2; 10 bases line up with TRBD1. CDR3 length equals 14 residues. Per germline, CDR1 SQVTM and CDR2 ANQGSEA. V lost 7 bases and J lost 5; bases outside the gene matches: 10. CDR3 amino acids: CSATPGTGDYGYTF. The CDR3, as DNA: TGCAGCGCGACCCCCGGGACAGGGGATTATGGCTACACCTTC.

The DNA of the CDR3 is TGTGCCAGCAGCCGGGACAGGGGTACAGATACGCAGTATTTT. Its translation: CASSRDRGTDTQYF. V usage is TRBV7-2 and J usage is TRBJ2-3; 10 bases align to TRBD1. The J segment lost 3 bases and the V segment lost 5 bases, leaving 2 bases of the junction unmatched. CDR1 is SGHTA, CDR2 FQGNSA, per germline. This CDR3 comprises 14 residues.

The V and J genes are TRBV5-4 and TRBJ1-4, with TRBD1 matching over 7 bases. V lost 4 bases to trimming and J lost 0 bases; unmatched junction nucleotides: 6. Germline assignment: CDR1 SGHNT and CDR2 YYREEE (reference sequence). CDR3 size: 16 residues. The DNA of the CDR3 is TGTGCCAGCAGCATAAACAGGGGTACAACTAATGAAAAACTGTTTTTT. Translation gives CASSINRGTTNEKLFF.

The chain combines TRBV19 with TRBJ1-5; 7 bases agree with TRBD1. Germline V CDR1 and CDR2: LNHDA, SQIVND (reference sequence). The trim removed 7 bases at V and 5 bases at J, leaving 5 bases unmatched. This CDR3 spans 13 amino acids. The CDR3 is CASNPDRDQPQHF. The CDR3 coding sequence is TGTGCCAGTAATCCCGACAGGGATCAGCCCCAGCATTTT.

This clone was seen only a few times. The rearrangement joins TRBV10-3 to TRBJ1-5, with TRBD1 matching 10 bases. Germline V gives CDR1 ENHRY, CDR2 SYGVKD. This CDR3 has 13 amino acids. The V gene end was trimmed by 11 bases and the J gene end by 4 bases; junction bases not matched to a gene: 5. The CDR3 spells CASSDRGNQPQHF. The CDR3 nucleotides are TGTGCCTCCTCGGACAGGGGGAATCAGCCCCAGCATTTT.

CDR3 protein: CASSKGSTGTGLYEQYF. CDR3 nucleotides: TGTGCCAGCAGCAAAGGATCCACCGGGACAGGGTTATACGAGCAGTACTTC. The chain combines TRBV21-1 with TRBJ2-7; the D call in the table, TRBD1, was not verified against the DNA. TRBV21-1 is shown as a pseudogene. CDR3 length: 17 amino acids.